This T cell receptor (beta chain) derives from a study of blood T cells in healthy people across ages. Study results and limitations: A roughly linear age-dependent decrease characterized TCR beta diversity per million T cells. A greater number of naive CD4+ cells and higher diversity distinguished long-lived donors from aged donors.

Sample-barcoded 5' priming and a J-beta primer mix drove a second PCR of roughly 6 to 12 cycles. TCRdb reanalysed the 5' RACE reads using MiXCR and keeps one entry per CDR3 protein. This sample has more than 500,000 distinct CDR3 sequences, with about 29% found just once. Germline-derived CDR1 and CDR2 are SGHTA and FQGNSA. The CDR3 length is 14 residues. V dropped 3 bases and J dropped 0 bases, with 8 bases sitting between them. Worth noting for this clonotype: The antigen is undetermined.

A further study also used this sample, focusing on T cells of mothers and their children. That report notes: Sample barcodes and 2-4 random nucleotides came from the second PCR's M1S primer. Microchimeric T cell clones that persisted were not detected.

The receptor was isolated from a boy aged 2 to 10 in good health. Material: blood. This sequence joins TRBV7-2 and TRBJ1-2; D remains ambiguous. CDR3 nucleotide sequence: TGTGCCAGCAGCTTCGGGTCAGCTAACTATGGCTACACCTTC. Residues: CASSFGSANYGYTF.